This TCR beta chain was sequenced during a study of cytomegalovirus exposure and HLA in healthy donors. This clone was seen a single time. The antigen is not known. With 60 Vbeta and 13 Jbeta primers, the PCR was carried out. Sequenced by immunoSEQ multiplex PCR; TCRdb stores in-frame clones only, minus some. This sample has roughly 80,000 clones, with about 60% found just once. Study-wide results and limits: DRB1 showed the most TCR associations and HLA-C the fewest in a later analysis, as rates varied by HLA locus. Most CMV-associated TCR beta chains appeared HLA-restricted in a later analysis. Three chains linked to CMV were shown in vitro to be specific for CMV antigens. Within an earlier analysis, most TCR beta V segments proved productive either about 90% or about 30% of the time.

This TCR derives from a young man in good health and CMV-seropositive. The sequenced material came from PBMCs.

In DNA, the CDR3 is TGTGCCAGCAAGATCGGGTCCCCTGAAGCTTTCTTT. It specifies CASKIGSPEAFF. This chain joins TRBV6-1 and TRBJ1-1; D unclear. The CDR3 sequence is 12 residues long. Trimming removed 7 bases at V and 6 bases at J, with 12 bases between. Per germline, CDR1 MNHNS and CDR2 SASEGT.